The T cell receptor (beta chain) described here comes from a study of cytomegalovirus exposure and HLA in healthy donors (TCRdb year 2017). The study in broad terms: An earlier analysis of 587 of the donors reported 276 Gb of sequence data and 90 million to 120 million unique TCR beta sequences obtained from around 170 million T cells. The study profiled the T cell repertoires of about 640 subjects by immunosequencing and related them to cytomegalovirus serostatus. A later analysis re-examined previously published TCR beta repertoires from roughly 720 donors and added high-resolution HLA genotyping to investigate patterns of TCR occurrence. The genetic ancestry cluster associated with self-reported Caucasian donors included around four fifths of the 300 to 450 genotyped donors. Across about 380 genotyped donors of the cohort, an average of approximately 240,000 unique TCR beta nucleotide sequences per donor were sequenced, and around 20% of those sequences were non-productive. In the later analysis, no new phenotypic data were used to find candidate immune exposures; instead, reliance was placed on TCR beta sequences and their occurrence across donors. A handful of DR-DQ haplotypes were treated as single units for association and clustering because of strong linkage in the cohort. Donor age, sex, ethnicity and CMV serostatus were compiled together with the repertoire data. The number of typed donors differed by locus: about 620-640 for A, B, C, DRB1 and DQB1; approximately 540 for DQA1; around 610 for DPA1; and around 470 for DPB1. Every discovery cohort repertoire had been produced on one sequencing platform. An earlier analysis of around 580 of the donors used high-throughput TCR beta sequencing to judge whether each TCR beta V gene segment behaved as functional or pseudogenic. The study combined high-throughput TCR immunosequencing, statistical association of individual TCRs with disease status, and machine learning to predict cytomegalovirus infection status. In a later genetic analysis, genome-wide SNP genotypes for about 65% of the roughly 700 donors were used, and that subset was treated as a discovery cohort. Roughly 300 gigabases of sequencing data and approximately 91 million unique TCR sequences made up an early release that covered approximately 650 HLA-typed donors. Both class I and class II loci were covered by HLA typing, at four-digit resolution. The study aimed to test whether signatures of past pathogen exposure could be identified by cataloging public T cell receptors. A separate validation cohort of roughly 110 different subjects was used in addition to the approximately 700-subject first cohort.

Libraries were constructed by the immunoSEQ multiplex PCR assay. For the multiplex PCR, a mixture combining 60 forward primers for TCR Vbeta segments and 13 reverse primers for TCR Jbeta segments was used. The CDR3 region of rearranged TCR beta genes was amplified from genomic DNA by a multiplex PCR assay. On the Illumina HiSeq System, the amplified TCR beta libraries were sequenced as 87-base-pair reads. In the source study's methods: A later analysis counted 65 million to 90 million unique TCR beta chains across the 640 or so repertoires, and approximately 11 million of these chains were shared by at least two donors. A nearest-neighbor algorithm error-corrected the raw reads and collapsed the reads into unique sequences, merging closely related sequences to remove PCR and sequencing errors. CDR3 sequences were aligned to IMGT reference sequences to assign V, D and J gene segments. For a sequence to be retained, a match of at least six nucleotides was required to both a V gene segment and a J gene segment. Rearrangements were classified as productive when the CDR3 lacked stop codons and remained in frame with V and J, and all other rearrangements were classified as non-productive. Following IMGT convention, CDR3 was defined as the stretch from the second conserved V-encoded cysteine to the conserved J-encoded phenylalanine. The earlier analysis of some 600 of the donors excluded sequences that lacked an unambiguous match to a single V gene segment. In an earlier analysis of around 600 of the donors, V segments were called functional above 56.7% productive rearrangements and were called segregating when the between-donor standard deviation exceeded 5%. To diagnose cytomegalovirus status from the catalog of TCR beta chain sequences, a statistical classification framework was built. V and J gene assignment, in a later analysis, came from comparing TCR nucleotide sequences with IMGT/GENE-DB human TR gene sequences. Using the TCRdist pipeline, a later analysis assigned CDR3 sequences along with most-parsimonious VDJ recombination scenarios. In a later analysis, each TCR beta chain was defined by its CDR3 amino acid sequence together with its V-gene family, and reads without a unique V-gene family were excluded. As a way to deal with suspected cross-contamination and a sequencing artifact, a later analysis dropped hundreds of nucleotide sequences that were highly shared and had low generation probability. In a later analysis, a clonal expansion index for each public chain was calculated from normalized within-repertoire ranks of inferred template counts. Generation probabilities in a later analysis came from a VDJ recombination model fitted to out-of-frame rearrangements, and those results were checked against IGoR. In a later analysis, TCR-TCR, TCR-HLA and TCR-CMV co-occurrence was scored with hypergeometric tests, and a repertoire-size bias correction was applied to TCR pairs. To estimate false discovery rates, a later analysis permuted the HLA or CMV assignments 20 times. A later analysis grouped co-occurring TCRs with DBSCAN, adding TCRdist sequence similarity when clustering within HLA-allele-positive subsets. Co-occurrence clustering excluded repertoires with fewer than 30,000 or more than 120,000 public chains, plus five with anomalous nucleotide sharing. TCRdb took this table from immuneACCESS and kept in-frame rearrangements with V and J called. Such tables lack part of the clones; where checked against another copy, unresolved V genes explain under half of the gap, and the rest is unexplained. V and J calls plus clone size are reproduced from that table; the DNA served to infer D and trimming. The sample includes over 95,000 clones, with about 70% observed a single time. The ten largest clones add up to approximately 2% of the sample.

With respect to this clone: Its target antigen remains unknown. No much larger clone exists at a distance of one base, and base qualities are not known.

The CDR3 starts with the cysteine, ends with the phenylalanine, and has 18 residues. This entry keeps only the CDR3 DNA: 54 bases, framed from base 1. CDR1 SNHLY and CDR2 FYNNEI are derived from the germline V gene. V loses 6 bases at its end and J loses 2 bases; junction bases beyond the gene matches: 13. Beyond this particular receptor, the publication reports: The presence/absence analyses assumed that sequencing depth was roughly uniform across donors, and that assumption may not be true. V-gene and J-gene trimming of TCR beta chains was associated with a missense DCLRE1C variant in a later genetic analysis, and the association was replicated in an independent cohort. In a later analysis, HLA-associated TCR beta chains showed more clonal expansion and lower generation probabilities than non-associated chains that were equally common. A later genetic analysis reported fewer N-insertions in productive TCRs among donors in an Asian-associated ancestry cluster than the roughly 670-donor mean. Because counts were too low, roughly 18 rarely observed V segments, including chromosome 9 orphons, were left out of the earlier analysis of a few hundred of the donors. The cohort was sequenced for TCR beta chains only, and without alpha or paired-chain data the features that could be detected were limited. A further reported finding was that TCR beta sequences accurately predicted the HLA-A and HLA-B alleles for most subjects in the first cohort. Across donors, most TCR sequences were observed very rarely, whereas some public TCRs were present in many individuals. Some IMGT-functional V segments, including TRBV6-2 and TRBV6-3, could not be distinguished by the 87-base-pair reads and were therefore excluded. Because HLA typing was unavailable for some donors at each locus, only the typed subset was used in association tests. A later analysis found that most CMV-associated TCR beta chains appeared HLA-restricted, with HLA associations seemingly driven largely by CMV exposure. A cluster of highly shared sequence variants was judged likely to represent a technical artifact of the sequencing pipeline. Assigning TCR associations to individual alleles was difficult when HLA alleles, especially DR and DQ, strongly co-occurred. In a later analysis, TCR association rates were found to vary across HLA loci, with the most associated TCRs seen for DRB1 alleles and the fewest for HLA-C alleles. In a later analysis, several top co-occurrence clusters were reported to appear linked to parvovirus B19, influenza, CMV and Epstein-Barr virus. The study listed 170 or so TCR beta chains as associated with cytomegalovirus. It was suggested by the authors that the approach could potentially be generalized to other disease states and immunological phenotypes. The only immune exposure information available for the cohort was CMV serostatus. In both the original and validation cohorts, the classifier was reported to diagnose cytomegalovirus status with high specificity and sensitivity. Correlated functional status among segregating V segments might be attributable to linkage disequilibrium, but an unknown experimental factor could not be ruled out. Three of the identified cytomegalovirus-associated TCR beta chains were confirmed in vitro to be specific for cytomegalovirus antigens. Broadly in line with IMGT annotations, most TCR beta V segments showed up in productive rearrangements about 90% or about 30% of the time in an earlier analysis of around 550 of the donors. In a later analysis, over 15,000 TCR beta sequences were associated with specific HLA alleles at a false discovery rate of 0.05.

The cohort consisted of 650 to 850 healthy bone marrow donors. All cohort members were sampled while nominally healthy, although unrecorded immune exposures were likely present. Of the roughly 620 cohort members, fewer than 300 had positive CMV serostatus and 350 to 450 had negative CMV serostatus, and CMV serostatus was not recorded for the donor. Each donor provided a peripheral blood sample, and peripheral blood mononuclear cells were used for TCR beta sequencing. Genomic DNA extraction from the blood cell samples was performed with the Qiagen DNeasy Blood Extraction Kit. This receptor chain uses TRBV2 and TRBJ2-5, with 12 central nucleotides matching TRBD2. This TCR came from a human donor in good health. Sequencing input: PBMCs. The CDR3 here reads CASSASLTSGGRQETQYF. The DNA is as follows: TGTGCCAGCAGCGCCTCCCTGACTAGCGGGGGCCGTCAAGAGACCCAGTACTTC.